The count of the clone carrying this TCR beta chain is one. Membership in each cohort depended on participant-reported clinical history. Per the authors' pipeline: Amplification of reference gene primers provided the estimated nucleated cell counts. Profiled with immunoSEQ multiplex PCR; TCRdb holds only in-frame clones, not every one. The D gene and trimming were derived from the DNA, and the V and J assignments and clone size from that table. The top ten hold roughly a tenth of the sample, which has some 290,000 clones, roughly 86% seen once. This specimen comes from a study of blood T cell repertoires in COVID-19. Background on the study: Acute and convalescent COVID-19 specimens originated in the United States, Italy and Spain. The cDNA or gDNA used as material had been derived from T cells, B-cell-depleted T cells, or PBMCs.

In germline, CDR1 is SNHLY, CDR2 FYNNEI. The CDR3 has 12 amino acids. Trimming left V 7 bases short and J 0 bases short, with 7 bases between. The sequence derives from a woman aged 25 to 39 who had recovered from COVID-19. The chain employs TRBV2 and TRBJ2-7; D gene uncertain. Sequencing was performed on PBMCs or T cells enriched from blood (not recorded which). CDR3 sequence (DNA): TGTGCCAGCACTCTAAGCTCCTACGAGCAGTACTTC. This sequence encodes CASTLSSYEQYF.